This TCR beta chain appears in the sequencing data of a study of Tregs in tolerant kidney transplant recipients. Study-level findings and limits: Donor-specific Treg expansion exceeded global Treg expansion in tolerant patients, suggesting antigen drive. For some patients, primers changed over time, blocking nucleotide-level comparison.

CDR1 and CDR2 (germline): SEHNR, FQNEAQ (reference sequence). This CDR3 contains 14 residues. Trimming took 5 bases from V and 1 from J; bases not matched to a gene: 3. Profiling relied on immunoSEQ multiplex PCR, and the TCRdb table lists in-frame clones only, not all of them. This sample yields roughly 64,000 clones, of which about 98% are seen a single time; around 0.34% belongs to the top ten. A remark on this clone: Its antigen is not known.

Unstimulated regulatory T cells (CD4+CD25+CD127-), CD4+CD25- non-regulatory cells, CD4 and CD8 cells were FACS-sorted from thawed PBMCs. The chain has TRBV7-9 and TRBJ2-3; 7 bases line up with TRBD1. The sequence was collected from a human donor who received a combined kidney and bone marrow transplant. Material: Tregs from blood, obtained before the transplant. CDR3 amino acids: CASSAGGGTDTQYF. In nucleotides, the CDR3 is TGTGCCAGCAGCGCAGGGGGAGGCACAGATACGCAGTATTTT.